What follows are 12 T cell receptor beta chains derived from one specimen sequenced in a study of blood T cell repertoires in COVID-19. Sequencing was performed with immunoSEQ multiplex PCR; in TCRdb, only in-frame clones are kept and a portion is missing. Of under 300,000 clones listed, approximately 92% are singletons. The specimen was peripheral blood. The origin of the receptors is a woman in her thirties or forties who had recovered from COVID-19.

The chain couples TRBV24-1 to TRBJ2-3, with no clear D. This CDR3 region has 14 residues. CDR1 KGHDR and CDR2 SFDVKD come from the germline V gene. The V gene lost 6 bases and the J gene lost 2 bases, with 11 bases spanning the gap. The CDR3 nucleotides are TGTGCCACCAGTTCCCAGGTAACCACAGATACGCAGTATTTT. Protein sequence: CATSSQVTTDTQYF.

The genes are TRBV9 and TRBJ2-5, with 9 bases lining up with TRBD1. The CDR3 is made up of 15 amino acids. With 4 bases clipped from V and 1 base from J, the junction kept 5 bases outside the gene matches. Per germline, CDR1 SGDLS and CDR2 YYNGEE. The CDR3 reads CASSKQGASQETQYF. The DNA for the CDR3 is TGTGCCAGCAGCAAACAGGGGGCCTCCCAAGAGACCCAGTACTTC.

CDR3 loop: CASSYWEGNTDTQYF. The CDR3 nucleotides are TGTGCCAGCAGTTACTGGGAGGGTAACACAGATACGCAGTATTTT. This rearrangement joins TRBV6-2 or TRBV6-3 to TRBJ2-3; 7 bases are a match to TRBD2. V was clipped by 1 base and J by 2 bases; unmatched bases: 3. The CDR3 contains 15 residues. Germline values: CDR1 MNHEY, CDR2 SVGEGT.

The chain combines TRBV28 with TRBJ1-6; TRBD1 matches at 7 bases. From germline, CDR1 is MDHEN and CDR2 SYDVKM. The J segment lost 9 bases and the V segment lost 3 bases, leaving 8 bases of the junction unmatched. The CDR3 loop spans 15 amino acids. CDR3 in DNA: TGTGCCAGCAGTTTTCCCAGGGGGAGTGGTTCACCCCTCCACTTT. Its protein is CASSFPRGSGSPLHF. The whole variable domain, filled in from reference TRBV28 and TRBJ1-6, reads DVKVTQSSRYLVKRTGEKVFLECVQDMDHENMFWYRQDPGLGLRLIYFSYDVKMKEKGDIPEGYSVSREKKERFSLILESASTNQTSMYLCASSFPRGSGSPLHFGNGTRLTVT.

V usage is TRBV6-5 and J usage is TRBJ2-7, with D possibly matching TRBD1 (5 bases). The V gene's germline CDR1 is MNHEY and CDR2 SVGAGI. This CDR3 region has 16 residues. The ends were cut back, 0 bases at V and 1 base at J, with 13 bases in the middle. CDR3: CASSYSSGALSYEQYF. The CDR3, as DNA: TGTGCCAGCAGTTACTCGAGTGGGGCCCTATCCTACGAGCAGTACTTC.

CDR3 sequence reads: CASKGAYNEQFF. The CDR3 DNA follows: TGTGCCAGCAAGGGGGCTTACAATGAGCAGTTCTTC. The V call is TRBV27, the J call TRBJ2-1; 7 bases match TRBD1. Germline CDR1 and CDR2: MNHEY and SMNVEV (reference sequence). Unmatched junction bases numbered 1, after V lost 7 bases and J lost 4 bases. The CDR3 extends over 12 amino acids.

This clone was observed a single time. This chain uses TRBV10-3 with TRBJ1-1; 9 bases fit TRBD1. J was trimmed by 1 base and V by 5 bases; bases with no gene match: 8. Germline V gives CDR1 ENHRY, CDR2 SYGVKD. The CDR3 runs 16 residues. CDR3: CAISPGTGFWNTEAFF. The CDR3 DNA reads TGTGCCATCAGTCCCGGGACAGGGTTTTGGAACACTGAAGCTTTCTTT.

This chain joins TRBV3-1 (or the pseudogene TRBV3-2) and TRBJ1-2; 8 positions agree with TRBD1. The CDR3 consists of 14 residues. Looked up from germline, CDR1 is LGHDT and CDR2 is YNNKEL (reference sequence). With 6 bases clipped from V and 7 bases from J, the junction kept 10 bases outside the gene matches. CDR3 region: CASRPQGAGGGYTF. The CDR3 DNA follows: TGTGCCAGCAGACCCCAGGGGGCAGGGGGTGGCTACACCTTC.

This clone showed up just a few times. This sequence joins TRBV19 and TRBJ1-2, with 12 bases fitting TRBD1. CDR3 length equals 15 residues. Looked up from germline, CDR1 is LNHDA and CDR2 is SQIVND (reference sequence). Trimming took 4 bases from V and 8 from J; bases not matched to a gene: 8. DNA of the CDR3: TGTGCCAGTAGTACCCGGGACAGGGGGCAACGAGGCTACACCTTC. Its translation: CASSTRDRGQRGYTF. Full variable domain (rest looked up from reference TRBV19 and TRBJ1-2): DGGITQSPKYLFRKEGQNVTLSCEQNLNHDAMYWYRQDPGQGLRLIYYSQIVNDFQKGDIAEGYSVSREKKESFPLTVTSAQKNPTAFYLCASSTRDRGQRGYTFGSGTRLTVV.

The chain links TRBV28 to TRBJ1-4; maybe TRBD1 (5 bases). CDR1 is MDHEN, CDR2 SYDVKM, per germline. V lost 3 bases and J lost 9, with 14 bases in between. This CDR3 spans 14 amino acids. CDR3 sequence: CASSFSGTRQKLFF. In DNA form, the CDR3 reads TGTGCCAGCAGTTTTTCGGGGACTCGGCAAAAACTGTTTTTT.

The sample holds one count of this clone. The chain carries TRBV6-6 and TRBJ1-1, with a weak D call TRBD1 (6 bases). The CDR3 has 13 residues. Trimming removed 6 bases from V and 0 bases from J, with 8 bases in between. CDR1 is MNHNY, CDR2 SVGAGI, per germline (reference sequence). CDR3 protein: CASRDRMNTEAFF. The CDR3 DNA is TGTGCCAGCAGGGACAGAATGAACACTGAAGCTTTCTTT.

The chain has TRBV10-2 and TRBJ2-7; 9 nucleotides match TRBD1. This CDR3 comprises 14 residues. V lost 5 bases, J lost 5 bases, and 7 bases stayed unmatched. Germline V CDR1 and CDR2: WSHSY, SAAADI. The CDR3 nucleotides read TGCGCCAGCAGTCGGGGACAGGGAATCCACGAGCAGTACTTC. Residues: CASSRGQGIHEQYF.